This entry lists 8 T cell receptor beta chains sequenced from one sample in a study of OX40 agonist ivuxolimab in advanced cancers. The assay was immunoSEQ multiplex PCR, and TCRdb's table has in-frame clones only and misses some. The sample consists of 65,000 to 85,000 clones, approximately 88% of them appearing once. The specimen was CD4+ or CD8+ T cells sorted from blood, collected in a trial of the OX40 agonist ivuxolimab. The receptors come from an adult with an advanced solid tumor such as melanoma, head and neck, liver or kidney cancer.

The CDR3 nucleotides read TGTGCCAGCATAAAGACAGGGCTTCCGTACGAGCAGTACTTC. Translation: CASIKTGLPYEQYF. V is TRBV6-1 and J is TRBJ2-7, with 7 nucleotides matching TRBD1. The CDR3 has 14 amino acids. V lost 7 bases to trimming and J lost 4 bases; unmatched junction nucleotides: 10. Germline V lookup: CDR1 MNHNS, CDR2 SASEGT.

V usage is TRBV6-5 and J usage is TRBJ2-3, with D tentatively TRBD2 (6 bases). This CDR3 contains 9 residues. CDR1 and CDR2 from the germline V gene are MNHEY and SVGAGI. V lost 9 bases and J 9 bases, leaving 7 bases between the germline ends. CDR3 sequence reads: CARGGTQYF. Written as DNA, the CDR3 is TGTGCCAGAGGAGGGACGCAGTATTTT.

The rearrangement joins TRBV27 to TRBJ1-5; D unclear. The CDR3 runs 15 residues. Germline V gives CDR1 MNHEY, CDR2 SMNVEV (reference sequence). The V end was cut by 2 bases, the J end by 7 bases, with 15 bases between. The CDR3 DNA follows: TGTGCCAGCAGTTTAGGTCCGACGGCGGGGCAGCCCCAGCATTTT. Residues: CASSLGPTAGQPQHF.

V is TRBV9 and J is TRBJ2-5; unclear D gene. This CDR3 is built from 13 residues. Trimming removed 4 bases at V and 4 bases at J, with 11 bases between. In germline, CDR1 is SGDLS, CDR2 YYNGEE. CDR3 bases: TGTGCCAGCAGCTCCCCGAACGCAGAGACCCAGTACTTC. As protein: CASSSPNAETQYF.

In its sample, this clone was seen once. The chain uses TRBV14 and TRBJ1-3; D is undetermined. CDR3 length: 14 residues. The V end was cut by 4 bases, the J end by 1 base, with 8 bases between. The germline CDR1 and CDR2 sequences are SGHDN and FVKESK. Here the CDR3 reads CASSPRRSGNTIYF. In DNA, the CDR3 is TGTGCCAGCAGCCCCAGACGGTCTGGAAACACCATATATTTT.

This chain links TRBV5-8 with TRBJ1-6; D possibly corresponds to TRBD1 (5 bases). The CDR3 covers 18 residues. V gave up 4 bases and J gave up 0 bases, with 17 bases separating them. The germline gives CDR1 SGHTS, CDR2 YDEGEE. CDR3 amino acids: CASSPGAALSSYNSPLHF. The CDR3 DNA is TGTGCCAGCAGCCCCGGGGCAGCGTTAAGCTCCTATAATTCACCCCTCCACTTT.

The chain joins TRBV6-5 to TRBJ1-6, with D unclear. In germline, CDR1 is MNHEY, CDR2 SVGAGI. Trimming stripped 0 bases from V and 8 bases from J, with 8 bases between. The CDR3 contains 14 residues. CDR3 amino acids: CASSYSGRDSPLHF. The CDR3 DNA follows: TGTGCCAGCAGTTACTCGGGCCGAGATTCACCCCTCCACTTT.

The chain links TRBV18 to TRBJ2-7; possible D gene TRBD1, 5 bases. V lost 3 bases and J lost 0, with 9 bases in between. Germline CDR1 and CDR2: KGHSH and LQKENI. The CDR3 covers 14 residues. CDR3 amino acids: CASSPLQASYEQYF. CDR3 coding DNA: TGTGCCAGCTCACCTCTACAGGCCTCCTACGAGCAGTACTTC.